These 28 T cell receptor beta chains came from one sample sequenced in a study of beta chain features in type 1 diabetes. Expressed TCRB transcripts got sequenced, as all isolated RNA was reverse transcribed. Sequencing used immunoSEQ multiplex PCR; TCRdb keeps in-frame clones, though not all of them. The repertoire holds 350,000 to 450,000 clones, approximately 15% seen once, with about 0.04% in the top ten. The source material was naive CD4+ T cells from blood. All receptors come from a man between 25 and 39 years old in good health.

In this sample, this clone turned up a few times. CDR3 sequence: CASSQGPSIQETQYF. The DNA for the CDR3 is TGCGCCAGCAGCCAAGGGCCGAGCATCCAAGAGACCCAGTACTTC. V is TRBV4-1 and J is TRBJ2-5, with D unclear. This CDR3 is built from 15 residues. Germline V lookup: CDR1 MGHRA, CDR2 YSYEKL. V shed 1 base and J shed 1 base, with 10 bases lying between them.

The CDR3, as DNA: TGCGCCAGCAGCTATTTCTTGGAGAATGAGCAGTTCTTC. Protein product: CASSYFLENEQFF. The V and J genes are TRBV4-3 and TRBJ2-1; D call uncertain. Trimming cost V 5 bases and J 7 bases, with 12 bases left between them. The CDR3 is made up of 13 amino acids. The germline gives CDR1 LGHNA, CDR2 YSLEER.

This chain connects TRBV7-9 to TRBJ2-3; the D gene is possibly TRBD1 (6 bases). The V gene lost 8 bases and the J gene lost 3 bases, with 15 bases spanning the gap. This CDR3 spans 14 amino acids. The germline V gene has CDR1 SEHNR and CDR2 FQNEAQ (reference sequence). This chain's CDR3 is CASSRGWGTDTQYF. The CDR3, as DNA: TGTGCCAGCTCCAGGGGCTGGGGTACAGATACGCAGTATTTT.

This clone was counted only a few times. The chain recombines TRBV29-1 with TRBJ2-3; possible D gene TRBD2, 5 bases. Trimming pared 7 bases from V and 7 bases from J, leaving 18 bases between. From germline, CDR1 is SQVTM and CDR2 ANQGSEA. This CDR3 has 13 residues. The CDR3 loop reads CSASPNAGNTQYF. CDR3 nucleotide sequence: TGCAGCGCTTCCCCCAACGCGGGTAATACGCAGTATTTT.

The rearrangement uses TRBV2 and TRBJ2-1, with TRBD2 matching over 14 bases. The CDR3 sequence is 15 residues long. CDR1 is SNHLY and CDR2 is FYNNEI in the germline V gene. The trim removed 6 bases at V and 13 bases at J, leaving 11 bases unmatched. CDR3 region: CASRGLAGVQNRQFF. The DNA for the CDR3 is TGTGCCAGCAGGGGACTAGCGGGAGTACAGAATCGACAGTTCTTC.

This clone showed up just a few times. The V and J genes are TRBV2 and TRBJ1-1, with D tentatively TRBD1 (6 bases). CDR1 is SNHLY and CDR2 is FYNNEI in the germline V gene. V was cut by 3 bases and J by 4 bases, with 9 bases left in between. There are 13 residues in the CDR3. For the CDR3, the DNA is TGTGCCAGCAGTGATGGCAGGGGCACTGAAGCTTTCTTT. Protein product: CASSDGRGTEAFF.

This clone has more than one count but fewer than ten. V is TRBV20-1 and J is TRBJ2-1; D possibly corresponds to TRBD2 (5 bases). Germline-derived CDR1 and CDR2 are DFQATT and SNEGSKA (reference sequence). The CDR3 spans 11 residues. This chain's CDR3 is CSVGENNEQFF. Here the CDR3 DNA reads TGCAGCGTTGGGGAGAACAATGAGCAGTTCTTC.

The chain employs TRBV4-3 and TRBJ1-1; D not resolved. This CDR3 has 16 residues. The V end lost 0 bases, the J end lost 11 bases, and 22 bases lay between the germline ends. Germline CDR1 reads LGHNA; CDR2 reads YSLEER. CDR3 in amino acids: CASSQDLSQRSSRAFF. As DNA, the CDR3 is TGCGCCAGCAGCCAAGATCTGAGCCAGCGCTCCTCGCGGGCTTTCTTT.

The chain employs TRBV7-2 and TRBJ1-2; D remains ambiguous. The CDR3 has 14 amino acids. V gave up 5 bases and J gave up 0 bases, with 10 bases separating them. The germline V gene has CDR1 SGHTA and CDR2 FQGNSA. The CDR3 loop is CASSPRVPNYGYTF. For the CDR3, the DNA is TGTGCCAGCAGCCCCCGAGTTCCTAACTATGGCTACACCTTC.

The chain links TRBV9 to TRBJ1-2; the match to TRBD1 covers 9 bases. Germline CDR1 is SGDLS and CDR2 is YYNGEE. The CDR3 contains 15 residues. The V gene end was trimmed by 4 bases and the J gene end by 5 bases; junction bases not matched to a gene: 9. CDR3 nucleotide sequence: TGTGCCAGCAGCAACCTGGACAGGGGACAATATGGCTACACCTTC. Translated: CASSNLDRGQYGYTF.

Written as DNA, the CDR3 is TGCGCCAGCAGACAAGAGGGGATCTACGAGCAGTACTTC. It translates to CASRQEGIYEQYF. V usage is TRBV5-1 and J usage is TRBJ2-7; D could derive from TRBD1 or TRBD2 (5 bases each). The length of the CDR3 is 13 residues. Trimming left V 5 bases short and J 3 bases short, with 12 bases between. The germline CDR1 and CDR2 sequences are SGHRS and YFSETQ.

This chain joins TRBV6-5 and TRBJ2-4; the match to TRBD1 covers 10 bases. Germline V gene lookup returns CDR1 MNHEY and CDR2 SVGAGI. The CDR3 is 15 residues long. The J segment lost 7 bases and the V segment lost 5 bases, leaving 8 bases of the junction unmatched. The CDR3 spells CASSRRTGQGNIQYF. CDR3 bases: TGTGCCAGCAGTCGCCGAACGGGACAGGGGAACATTCAGTACTTC.

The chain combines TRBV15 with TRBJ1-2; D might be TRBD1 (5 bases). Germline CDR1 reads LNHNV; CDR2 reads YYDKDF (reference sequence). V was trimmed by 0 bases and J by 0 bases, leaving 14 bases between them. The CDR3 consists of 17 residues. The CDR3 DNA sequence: TGTGCCACCAGCAGAGAGCCTCCCGGGGGAGCTAACTATGGCTACACCTTC. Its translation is CATSREPPGGANYGYTF.

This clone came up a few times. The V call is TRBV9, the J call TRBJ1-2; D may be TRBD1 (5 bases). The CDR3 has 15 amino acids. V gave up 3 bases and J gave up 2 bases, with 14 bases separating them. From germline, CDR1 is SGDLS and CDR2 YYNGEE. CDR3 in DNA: TGTGCCAGCAGCGAACCGACAGACCGGAACTATGGCTACACCTTC. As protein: CASSEPTDRNYGYTF.

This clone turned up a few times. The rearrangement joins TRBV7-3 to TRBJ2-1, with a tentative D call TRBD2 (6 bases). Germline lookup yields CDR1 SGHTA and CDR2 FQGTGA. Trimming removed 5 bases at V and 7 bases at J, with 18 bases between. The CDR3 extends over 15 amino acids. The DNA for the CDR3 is TGTGCCAGCAGCCTCTATAGGACTACCCCGAATGAGCAGTTCTTC. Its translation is CASSLYRTTPNEQFF.

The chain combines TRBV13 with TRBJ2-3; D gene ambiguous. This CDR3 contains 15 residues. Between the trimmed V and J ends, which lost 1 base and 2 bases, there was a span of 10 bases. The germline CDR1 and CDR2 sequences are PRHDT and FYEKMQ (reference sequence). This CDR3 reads CASSLVPGPTDTQYF. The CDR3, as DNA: TGTGCCAGCAGCTTAGTACCGGGCCCCACAGATACGCAGTATTTT.

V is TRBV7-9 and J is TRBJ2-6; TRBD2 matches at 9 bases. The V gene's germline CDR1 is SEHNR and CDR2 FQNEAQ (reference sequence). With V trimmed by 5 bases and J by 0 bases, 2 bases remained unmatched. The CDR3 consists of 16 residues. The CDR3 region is CASSVTSGSGANVLTF. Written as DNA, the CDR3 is TGTGCCAGCAGCGTGACTAGCGGCTCTGGGGCCAACGTCCTGACTTTC.

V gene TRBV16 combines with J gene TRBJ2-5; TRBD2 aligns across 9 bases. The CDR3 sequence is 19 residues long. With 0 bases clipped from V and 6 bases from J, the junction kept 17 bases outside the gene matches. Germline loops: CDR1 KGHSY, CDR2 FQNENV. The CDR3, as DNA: TGTGCCAGCAGCCAATCAGTGGCTAGCGGGACTCCCAATCCCAAGACCCAGTACTTC. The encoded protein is CASSQSVASGTPNPKTQYF.

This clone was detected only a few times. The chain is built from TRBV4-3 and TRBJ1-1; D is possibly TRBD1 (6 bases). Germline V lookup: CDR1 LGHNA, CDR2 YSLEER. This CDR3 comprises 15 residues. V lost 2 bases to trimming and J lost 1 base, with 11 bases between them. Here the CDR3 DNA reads TGCGCCAGCAGCCAAAGCCCGGGACAGAACACTGAAGCTTTCTTT. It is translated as CASSQSPGQNTEAFF.

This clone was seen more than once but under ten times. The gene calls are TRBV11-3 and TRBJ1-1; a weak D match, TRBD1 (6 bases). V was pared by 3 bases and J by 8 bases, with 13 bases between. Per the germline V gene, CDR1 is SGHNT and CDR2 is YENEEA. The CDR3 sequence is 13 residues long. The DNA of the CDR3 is TGTGCCAGCAGCTTCCCTCCCGGGACAGAAGCTTTCTTT. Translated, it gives CASSFPPGTEAFF.

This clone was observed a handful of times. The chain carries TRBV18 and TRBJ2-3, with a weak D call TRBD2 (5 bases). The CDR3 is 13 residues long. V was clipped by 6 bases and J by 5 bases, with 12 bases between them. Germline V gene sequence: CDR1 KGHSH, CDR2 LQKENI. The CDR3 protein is CASSPIREDTQYF. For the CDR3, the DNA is TGTGCCAGCTCTCCAATACGGGAAGATACGCAGTATTTT.

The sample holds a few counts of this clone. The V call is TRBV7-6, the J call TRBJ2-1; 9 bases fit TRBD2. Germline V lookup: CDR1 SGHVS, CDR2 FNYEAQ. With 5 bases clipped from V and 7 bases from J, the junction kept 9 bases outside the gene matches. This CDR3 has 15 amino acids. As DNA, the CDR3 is TGTGCCAGCAGCCATAGCGGGAGAATTTGGAATGAGCAGTTCTTC. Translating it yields CASSHSGRIWNEQFF.

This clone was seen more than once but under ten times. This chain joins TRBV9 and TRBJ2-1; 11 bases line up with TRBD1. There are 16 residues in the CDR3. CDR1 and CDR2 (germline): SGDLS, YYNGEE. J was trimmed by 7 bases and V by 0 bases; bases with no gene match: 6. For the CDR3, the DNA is TGTGCCAGCAGCGTAGGGACAGGGGGCCTTCTTAATGAGCAGTTCTTC. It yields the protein CASSVGTGGLLNEQFF.

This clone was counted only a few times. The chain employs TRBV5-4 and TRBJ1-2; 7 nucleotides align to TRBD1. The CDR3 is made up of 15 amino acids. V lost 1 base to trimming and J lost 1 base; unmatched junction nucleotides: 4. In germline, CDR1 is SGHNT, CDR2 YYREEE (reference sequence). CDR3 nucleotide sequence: TGTGCCAGCAGCTTGTCCGACAGGGATAACTATGGCTACACCTTC. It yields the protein CASSLSDRDNYGYTF.

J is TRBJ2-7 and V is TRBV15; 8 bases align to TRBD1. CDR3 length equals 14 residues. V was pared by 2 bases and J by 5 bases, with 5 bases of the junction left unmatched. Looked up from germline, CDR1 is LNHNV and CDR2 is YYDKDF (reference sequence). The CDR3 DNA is TGTGCCACCAGCAGAAGACAGGGGTTACACGAGCAGTACTTC. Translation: CATSRRQGLHEQYF.

The CDR3 sequence is CASSLRGTGSYNEQFF. The CDR3 region has the DNA TGTGCCAGCAGCTTACGCGGGACAGGGTCCTACAATGAGCAGTTCTTC. J is TRBJ2-1 and V is TRBV11-3; TRBD1 agrees at 9 bases. CDR3 length equals 16 residues. Trimming at V came to 2 bases and at J to 1 base, leaving 3 bases not matched to a gene. Looked up from germline, CDR1 is SGHNT and CDR2 is YENEEA.

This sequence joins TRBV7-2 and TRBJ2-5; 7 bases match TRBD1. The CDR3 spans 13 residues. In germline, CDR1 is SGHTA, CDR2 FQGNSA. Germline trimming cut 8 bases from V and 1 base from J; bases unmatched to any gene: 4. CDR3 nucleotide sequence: TGTGCCAGCGGACAGGCTTTCCAAGAGACCCAGTACTTC. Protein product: CASGQAFQETQYF.

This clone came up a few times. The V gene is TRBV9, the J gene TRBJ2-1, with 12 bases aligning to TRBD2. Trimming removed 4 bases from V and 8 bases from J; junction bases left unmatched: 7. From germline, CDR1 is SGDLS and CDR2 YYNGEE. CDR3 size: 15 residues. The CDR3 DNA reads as TGTGCCAGCAGCAAAACTAGCGGGGGGATTTATGAGCAGTTCTTC. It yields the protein CASSKTSGGIYEQFF.